The text below deals with one T cell receptor (beta chain). This entry is derived from a study of blood T cell repertoires in COVID-19. The wider study: The United States, Italy and Spain provided the acute and convalescent COVID-19 samples.

CDR3 length: 15 amino acids. Authors' data handling: How many nucleated cells were present was estimated from reference gene primer amplification. The table came from immunoSEQ multiplex PCR; TCRdb's copy has only in-frame clones and leaves some out. The DNA was the basis for D and trimming; V, J and clone size are from that table. Of some 200,000 clones in the sample, roughly 82% were seen once. What was sequenced was peripheral blood. This sequence originates from a man over 45 with active or convalescent COVID-19. V gene TRBV1 combines with J gene TRBJ2-7; the table calls TRBD2, which could not be checked here. TRBV1 is given as a pseudogene. The CDR3 nucleotides read TGCACCAGCAGCCAGAGGACTAGCGGGTCCTACGAGCAGTACGTC. It is translated as CTSSQRTSGSYEQYV.